One sample yielded the 5 T cell receptor beta chains listed below, sequenced in a study of early T cells in non-severe SARS-CoV-2 infection. TCRdb re-derived calls from the 5' RACE reads in MiXCR, one entry per CDR3 protein. This table has approximately 56,000 distinct CDR3 sequences, about 9.3% appearing once. The specimen was whole blood. Receptors were obtained from an adult who was a healthcare worker with PCR-confirmed SARS-CoV-2 infection or an uninfected control (not recorded which).

The rearrangement joins TRBV7-9 to TRBJ1-6, with D unclear. The CDR3 loop spans 14 amino acids. Germline CDR1 SEHNR, CDR2 FQNEAQ (reference sequence). V was pared by 5 bases and J by 6 bases, with 11 bases between. The CDR3 spells CASSPRSSNSPLHF. DNA of the CDR3: TGTGCCAGCAGCCCCCGGAGTAGTAATTCACCCCTCCACTTT.

This clonotype has more than one count but fewer than ten. The chain recombines TRBV18 with TRBJ2-1; 8 bases line up with TRBD1. Germline V gene sequence: CDR1 KGHSH, CDR2 LQKENI. Trimming at V came to 4 bases and at J to 7 bases, leaving 3 bases not matched to a gene. This CDR3 is built from 13 residues. The CDR3, as DNA: TGTGCCAGCTCACAGGACAGGGTAAATGAGCAGTTCTTC. As protein: CASSQDRVNEQFF.

This clonotype was picked up many times. In DNA form, the CDR3 reads TGTGCCAGCAGCCCTAGCGGGGGGTCCTACAATGAGCAGTTCTTC. Residues: CASSPSGGSYNEQFF. The chain combines TRBV7-9 with TRBJ2-1; TRBD2 aligns across 11 bases. This CDR3 contains 15 residues. Germline-derived CDR1 and CDR2 are SEHNR and FQNEAQ (reference sequence). V trimming: 5 bases; J trimming: 1 base; junction bases outside the gene matches: 1.

This clonotype was recorded many times. The chain joins TRBV20-1 to TRBJ1-4; D is ambiguous. This CDR3 comprises 13 residues. The V gene's germline CDR1 is DFQATT and CDR2 SNEGSKA (reference sequence). The V and J ends lost 3 bases and 4 bases respectively, with 9 bases between them. The CDR3 DNA reads TGCAGTGCTAGGGCAGGCCATAATGAAAAACTGTTTTTT. This codes for CSARAGHNEKLFF.

At least ten counts were recorded for this clonotype. The chain employs TRBV29-1 and TRBJ2-1; 7 nucleotides agree with TRBD1. CDR3 length: 15 residues. J gave up 0 bases and V 8 bases, and 10 bases lay outside the gene matches. Germline-derived CDR1 and CDR2 are SQVTM and ANQGSEA. CDR3 bases: TGCAGCACCACTCGGACAGGCCTCTCCTACAATGAGCAGTTCTTC. Its protein is CSTTRTGLSYNEQFF.